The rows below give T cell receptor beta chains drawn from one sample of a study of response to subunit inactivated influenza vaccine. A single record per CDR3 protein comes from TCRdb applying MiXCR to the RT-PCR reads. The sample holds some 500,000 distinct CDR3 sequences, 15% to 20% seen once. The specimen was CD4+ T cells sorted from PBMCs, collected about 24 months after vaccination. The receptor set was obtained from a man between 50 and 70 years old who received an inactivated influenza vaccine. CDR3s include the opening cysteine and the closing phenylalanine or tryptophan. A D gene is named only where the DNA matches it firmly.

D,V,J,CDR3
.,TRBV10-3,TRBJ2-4,CASGENIQYF
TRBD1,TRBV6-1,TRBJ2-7,CASSTQDRGPYEQYF
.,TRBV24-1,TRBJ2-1,CATSDPGPRGNEQFF
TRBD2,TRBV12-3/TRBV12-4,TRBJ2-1,CASSLEFASGRVRAEEDEQFF
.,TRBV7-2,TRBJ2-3,CASSLGSTPADTQYF
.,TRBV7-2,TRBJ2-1,CASSFGGSRNEQFF
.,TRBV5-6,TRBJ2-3,CASSPGAGTDTQYF
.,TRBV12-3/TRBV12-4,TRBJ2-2,CASRPKRATGELFF
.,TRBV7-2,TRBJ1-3,CASSTTAGNTIYF
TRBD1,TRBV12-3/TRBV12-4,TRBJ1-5,CASSSTGRQPQHF
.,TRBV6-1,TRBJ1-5,CASSDYIRVAQPQHF
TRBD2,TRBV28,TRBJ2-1,CASSQGLVGEQFF
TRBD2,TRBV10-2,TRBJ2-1,CASRLSGGPYNEQFF
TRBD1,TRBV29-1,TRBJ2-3,CSVGDRVDTQYF
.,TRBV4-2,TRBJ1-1,CASSQGPMNTEAFF
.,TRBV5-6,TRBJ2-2,CASIPSGLQNTGELFF
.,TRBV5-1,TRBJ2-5,CASSTPLDDQETQYF
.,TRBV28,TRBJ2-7,CASSPPGYEQYF
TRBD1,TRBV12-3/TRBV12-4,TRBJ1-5,CASSQGARVNQPQHF
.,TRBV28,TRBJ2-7,CASSFRGTYEQYF
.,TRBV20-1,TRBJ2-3,CSARDGKGWGTADTQYF
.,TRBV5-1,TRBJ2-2,CASSFLGLNTGELFF
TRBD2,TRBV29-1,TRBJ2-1,CSAGTSNYNEQFF
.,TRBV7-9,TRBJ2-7,CASSLQSGGYEQYF
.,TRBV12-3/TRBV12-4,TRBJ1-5,CASSGRLSNQPQHF
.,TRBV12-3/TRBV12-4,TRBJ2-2,CASSLREAGELFF
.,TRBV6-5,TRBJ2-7,CASSYSLPRDSYEQYF
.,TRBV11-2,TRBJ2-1,CASSLAFRSSYNEQFF
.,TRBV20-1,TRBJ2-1,CSARTDSYNEQFF
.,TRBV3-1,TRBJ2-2,CASSLMGASNTGELFF
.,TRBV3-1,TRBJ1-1,CASSPDRIGTEAFF
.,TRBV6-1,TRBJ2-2,CASSHGDYQGGAGELFF
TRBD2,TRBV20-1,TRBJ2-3,CSAPTSGTDTQYF
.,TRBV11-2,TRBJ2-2,CASSQTETGELFF
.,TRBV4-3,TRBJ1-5,CASSQDSGYQPQHF
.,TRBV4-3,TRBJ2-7,CASSQEGISSYEQYF
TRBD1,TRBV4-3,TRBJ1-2,CASSQDPSGQGAQGYTF